These 29 T cell receptor beta chains were sequenced from one sample in a study of vaccination effects on CD4 cells after COVID-19. Libraries were prepared by immunoSEQ multiplex PCR; TCRdb keeps only in-frame clonotypes and omits some of them. The sample contains roughly 50,000 clones, 79% of which appear only once. These receptors' antigens are unknown. Sequencing was preceded by expansion of antigen-specific CD4+ T cells with viral peptide pools in the ViraFEST assay. At the end of more than 8 days of culture, CD4+ T cells were isolated. Nucleocapsid antibodies were negative in the vaccine recipients, who had never had SARS-CoV-2 infection. This specimen consisted of CD4+ T cells from PBMCs cultured with HCoV-OC43 spike peptides, obtained before COVID-19 vaccination. Indicated subset: HCoV-OC43 spike overlapping peptide pool stimulation. The receptors shown here come from a human donor who received a COVID-19 vaccine.

The chain couples TRBV11-1 to TRBJ1-5, with D tentatively TRBD1 (6 bases). Trimming cost V 2 bases and J 3 bases, with 8 bases left between them. This CDR3 spans 14 amino acids. Germline values: CDR1 SGHAT, CDR2 FQDESV (reference sequence). The CDR3 coding sequence is TGTGCCAGCAGCTTATCGGGGGCCAATCAGCCCCAGCATTTT. Encoded protein: CASSLSGANQPQHF. The full variable domain, in which reference TRBV11-1 and TRBJ1-5 provide the parts outside the CDR3, is EAEVAQSPRYKITEKSQAVAFWCDPISGHATLYWYRQILGQGPELLVQFQDESVVDDSQLPKDRFSAERLKGVDSTLKIQPAELGDSAMYLCASSLSGANQPQHFGDGTRLSIL.

The chain has TRBV29-1 and TRBJ2-2, with 8 bases lining up with TRBD2. J lost 9 bases, V lost 4 bases, and 13 bases had no gene match. The length of the CDR3 is 15 residues. Germline V lookup: CDR1 SQVTM, CDR2 ANQGSEA. DNA of the CDR3: TGCAGCGTTGGCGGGGGGCCGGGGGGCCGTTGGGAGCTGTTTTTT. Translated: CSVGGGPGGRWELFF.

The gene calls are TRBV7-9 and TRBJ2-5, with 9 bases lining up with TRBD2. This CDR3 contains 15 residues. Germline V gene data show CDR1 as SEHNR and CDR2 as FQNEAQ (reference sequence). J lost 2 bases, V lost 2 bases, and 3 bases had no gene match. CDR3 loop: CASSLSAGGQETQYF. The CDR3 region has the DNA TGTGCCAGCAGCTTATCTGCGGGGGGGCAAGAGACCCAGTACTTC.

Only one count was recorded for this clone. The V gene is TRBV19, the J gene TRBJ2-1, with D possibly TRBD2 on 6 matching bases. The CDR3 extends over 13 amino acids. CDR1 LNHDA and CDR2 SQIVND come from the germline V gene (reference sequence). Trimming removed 5 bases from V and 6 bases from J, with 11 bases in between. The CDR3: CASSRRGANEQFF. CDR3 in DNA: TGTGCCAGTAGTCGACGCGGGGCCAATGAGCAGTTCTTC. The full variable domain, with the rest looked up from reference TRBV19 and TRBJ2-1, is DGGITQSPKYLFRKEGQNVTLSCEQNLNHDAMYWYRQDPGQGLRLIYYSQIVNDFQKGDIAEGYSVSREKKESFPLTVTSAQKNPTAFYLCASSRRGANEQFFGPGTRLTVL.

The gene calls are TRBV5-3 and TRBJ2-7; TRBD1 matches at 10 bases. TRBV5-3 is an ORF, and what it does is uncertain. The CDR3 is 14 residues long. J lost 4 bases, V lost 4 bases, and 5 bases had no gene match. The CDR3 bases are TGTGCCAGAAGCCATGGGGACAGGGGATACGAGCAGTACGTC. It specifies CARSHGDRGYEQYV.

The chain recombines TRBV5-5 with TRBJ2-1, with D uncertain. This CDR3 contains 13 residues. Germline CDR1 reads SGHKS; CDR2 reads YYEKEE (reference sequence). Trimming took off 0 bases at V and 6 bases at J, with 7 bases between the two ends. For the CDR3, the DNA is TGTGCCAGCAGCTTGGCCAGGCTCAATGAGCAGTTCTTC. Protein sequence: CASSLARLNEQFF.

The CDR3 bases are TGCGCCAGCAGCTTGGATAGTCCGGCCCGGGAGACCCAGTACTTC. Its translation: CASSLDSPARETQYF. The rearrangement uses TRBV5-1 and TRBJ2-5; no clear D. V was cut by 0 bases and J by 5 bases, with 14 bases left in between. The CDR3 sequence is 15 residues long. The germline V gene has CDR1 SGHRS and CDR2 YFSETQ.

This clone was recorded a few times. V and J are TRBV6-1 and TRBJ2-5; 12 nucleotides match TRBD2. Germline loops: CDR1 MNHNS, CDR2 SASEGT. This CDR3 is 15 amino acids long. V shed 1 base, J shed 5 bases, and the junction held 2 bases outside the gene matches. Written as DNA, the CDR3 is TGTGCCAGCAGTGAAGGGACTAGCGGGGCGGAGACCCAGTACTTC. It encodes CASSEGTSGAETQYF.

The genes are TRBV5-4 and TRBJ2-2; D may be TRBD1 (5 bases). The V end lost 0 bases, the J end lost 5 bases, and 11 bases lay between the germline ends. CDR3 length: 15 amino acids. The V gene's germline CDR1 is SGHNT and CDR2 YYREEE (reference sequence). The CDR3, as DNA: TGTGCCAGCAGCTTGGAGCAGGGAAGGACCGGGGAGCTGTTTTTT. It encodes CASSLEQGRTGELFF.

This chain links TRBV6-6 with TRBJ1-1; tentative D call: TRBD1 (5 bases). The CDR3 runs 14 residues. Germline loops: CDR1 MNHNY, CDR2 SVGAGI (reference sequence). V shed 6 bases and J shed 1 base, with 12 bases lying between them. The CDR3 reads CASSSGRSNTEAFF. CDR3 DNA sequence: TGTGCCAGCAGCTCAGGGCGGTCGAACACTGAAGCTTTCTTT.

V gene TRBV6-4 combines with J gene TRBJ2-5; 8 positions match TRBD1. The V gene's germline CDR1 is MRHNA and CDR2 SNTAGT. J lost 3 bases, V lost 6 bases, and 9 bases had no gene match. The CDR3 has 15 residues. DNA of the CDR3: TGTGCCAGCAGCCTCCTACAGGGGGTGGAAGAGACCCAGTACTTC. Protein product: CASSLLQGVEETQYF.

The chain couples TRBV24-1 to TRBJ2-3; no clear D. V dropped 3 bases and J dropped 0 bases, with 9 bases sitting between them. The CDR3 is made up of 15 amino acids. The germline gives CDR1 KGHDR, CDR2 SFDVKD. The CDR3 here is CATSDPQGSTDTQYF. The DNA of the CDR3 is TGTGCCACCAGTGATCCCCAAGGGAGCACAGATACGCAGTATTTT.

The chain has TRBV2 and TRBJ2-2; D remains unclear. Per germline, CDR1 SNHLY and CDR2 FYNNEI. This CDR3 spans 13 amino acids. Trimming removed 5 bases from V and 4 bases from J, with 8 bases in between. CDR3 in DNA: TGTGCCAGCAGTTTCAGGACCACCGGGGAGCTGTTTTTT. Translated, it gives CASSFRTTGELFF.

The chain employs TRBV2 and TRBJ2-3; 7 bases line up with TRBD1. The germline V gene encodes CDR1 SNHLY and CDR2 FYNNEI. J was trimmed by 1 base and V by 2 bases; bases with no gene match: 6. The CDR3 loop spans 16 amino acids. The CDR3 DNA follows: TGTGCCAGCAGTGAAAGTATTGGGACAGGCACAGATACGCAGTATTTT. Its protein is CASSESIGTGTDTQYF.

The chain employs TRBV18 and TRBJ2-2; no reliable D call. The length of the CDR3 is 18 residues. Germline V gene sequence: CDR1 KGHSH, CDR2 LQKENI. The V end lost 0 bases, the J end lost 5 bases, and 19 bases lay between the germline ends. In DNA form, the CDR3 reads TGTGCCAGCTCACCACCGATACGGGTTGATTACGGGACCGGGGAGCTGTTTTTT. Translation gives CASSPPIRVDYGTGELFF.

This clone was observed once. This chain uses TRBV12-3 or TRBV12-4 with TRBJ1-1; TRBD1 is a possible D gene (5 bases). This CDR3 contains 13 residues. The ends were cut back, 4 bases at V and 8 bases at J, with 14 bases in the middle. CDR3 loop: CASSSGRRSEAFF. CDR3 nucleotide sequence: TGTGCCAGCAGTTCGGGACGGCGAAGCGAAGCTTTCTTT.

This clone appeared once. The V call is TRBV2, the J call TRBJ2-5, with D hard to call. CDR1 and CDR2 from the germline V gene are SNHLY and FYNNEI. V lost 6 bases to trimming and J lost 0 bases, with 11 bases between them. The CDR3 is made up of 14 amino acids. The CDR3 region has the DNA TGTGCCAGCAGCTCCCTTGGGGACCAAGAGACCCAGTACTTC. As protein: CASSSLGDQETQYF.

This clone is termed medium-sized. This sequence joins TRBV7-2 and TRBJ2-1; the D gene is possibly TRBD2 (6 bases). Germline-derived CDR1 and CDR2 are SGHTA and FQGNSA. Trimming pared 7 bases from V and 5 bases from J, leaving 18 bases between. The CDR3 is made up of 15 amino acids. CDR3 in amino acids: CASTQWRADDNEQFF. CDR3 DNA: TGTGCCAGCACCCAGTGGAGGGCAGACGACAATGAGCAGTTCTTC.

This clone is a singleton in its sample. This rearrangement joins TRBV18 to TRBJ2-5; tentatively, D is TRBD1 (5 bases). V gave up 1 base and J gave up 5 bases, with 11 bases separating them. The CDR3 runs to 14 residues. CDR1 KGHSH and CDR2 LQKENI come from the germline V gene. The CDR3 protein is CASSPQAGLETQYF. The CDR3 nucleotides are TGTGCCAGCTCACCACAGGCAGGGTTGGAGACCCAGTACTTC.

This clone was detected only once. The chain couples TRBV18 to TRBJ1-1; D is unresolved. Germline V gene lookup returns CDR1 KGHSH and CDR2 LQKENI. Trimming pared 6 bases from V and 0 bases from J, leaving 20 bases between. The CDR3 contains 17 residues. The CDR3 reads CASSLWAGAIMNTEAFF. DNA of the CDR3: TGTGCCAGCTCCCTTTGGGCAGGCGCCATAATGAACACTGAAGCTTTCTTT.

The genes are TRBV5-5 and TRBJ1-6; 7 bases map to TRBD1. Germline CDR1 and CDR2: SGHKS and YYEKEE (reference sequence). V lost 3 bases to trimming and J lost 7 bases; unmatched junction nucleotides: 7. CDR3 length: 15 residues. CDR3 nucleotides: TGTGCCAGCAGCTCGACGACAGGGAGAAATTCACCCCTCCACTTT. As protein: CASSSTTGRNSPLHF.

The CDR3 loop is CASSVDRSSYNEQFF. The CDR3 bases are TGTGCCAGCAGCGTGGACCGAAGCTCCTACAATGAGCAGTTCTTC. The chain carries TRBV7-2 and TRBJ2-1, with unresolved D. The germline gives CDR1 SGHTA, CDR2 FQGNSA. The CDR3 sequence is 15 residues long. The V end was cut by 5 bases, the J end by 0 bases, with 11 bases between.

The chain recombines TRBV27 with TRBJ2-3; D call uncertain. V shed 7 bases and J shed 3 bases, with 11 bases lying between them. The CDR3 is 13 amino acids. CDR1 MNHEY and CDR2 SMNVEV come from the germline V gene (reference sequence). CDR3 sequence (DNA): TGTGCCAGCACTCTAGTGGGTACAGATACGCAGTATTTT. Amino acid sequence: CASTLVGTDTQYF.

This chain uses TRBV5-1 with TRBJ1-2; weak D call: TRBD1 (6 bases). CDR3 length: 16 amino acids. Trimming left V 4 bases short and J 2 bases short, with 18 bases between. CDR1 is SGHRS, CDR2 YFSETQ, per germline. The CDR3 DNA reads as TGCGCCAGCAGCCCCGAGGGGGGGACCCTGAACTATGGCTACACCTTC. It codes for CASSPEGGTLNYGYTF.

This chain links TRBV20-1 with TRBJ2-5; 7 nucleotides match TRBD2. Germline V lookup: CDR1 DFQATT, CDR2 SNEGSKA (reference sequence). V dropped 3 bases and J dropped 3; count of bases not matched to a gene: 13. This CDR3 has 16 amino acids. CDR3 in DNA: TGCAGTGCTAGTAGTCGGGCGTCCCGGGGGGAAGAGACCCAGTACTTC. Translation: CSASSRASRGEETQYF.

The chain has TRBV6-6 and TRBJ1-1; D not certain. CDR1 and CDR2 from the germline V gene are MNHNY and SVGAGI (reference sequence). V was trimmed by 1 base and J by 5 bases, leaving 14 bases between them. This CDR3 is built from 15 residues. CDR3 loop: CASSYFSGDGTEAFF. CDR3 sequence (DNA): TGTGCCAGCAGTTACTTCAGCGGGGATGGGACTGAAGCTTTCTTT.

The chain's CDR3 is CAWSVFSNSGNTIYF. The CDR3 DNA follows: TGTGCCTGGAGTGTTTTCTCAAACTCCGGAAACACCATATATTTT. This chain uses TRBV30 with TRBJ1-3; D is unresolved. The CDR3 sequence is 15 residues long. The V end lost 0 bases, the J end lost 4 bases, and 13 bases lay between the germline ends. CDR1 and CDR2 from the germline V gene are GTSNPN and SVGIG (reference sequence).

This clone was seen more than once but under ten times. This CDR3 reads CATSGQGGQPQHF. The CDR3 coding sequence is TGTGCCACCAGCGGACAGGGCGGTCAGCCCCAGCATTTT. The genes are TRBV15 and TRBJ1-5; 8 bases map to TRBD1. Trimming cost V 5 bases and J 6 bases; bases outside gene matches: 3. The CDR3 has 13 amino acids. CDR1 is LNHNV, CDR2 YYDKDF, per germline (reference sequence).

This chain joins TRBV2 and TRBJ2-3; D is possibly TRBD1 (5 bases). CDR1 is SNHLY, CDR2 FYNNEI, per germline. CDR3 length: 15 residues. V was shortened by 3 bases and J by 3 bases, with 13 bases between the two germline ends. The CDR3 sequence: CASSERRRGTDTQYF. CDR3 DNA: TGTGCCAGCAGTGAGAGGAGAAGGGGTACAGATACGCAGTATTTT.